What follows describes a single T cell receptor beta chain. Its matching antigen is unknown. Synthesis of TCR cDNA relied on 5'RACE template switching, which attached a universal primer site and UMIs. TCRdb analysed the 5' RACE reads with MiXCR anew, one entry per CDR3 protein. The table has about 330,000 distinct CDR3 sequences, 4.1% seen once. The source of the sample is a study of T cells after yellow fever vaccination. The V end lost 2 bases, the J end lost 4 bases, and 6 bases lay between the germline ends. CDR3 length equals 12 residues. The germline V gene has CDR1 DFQATT and CDR2 SNEGSKA (reference sequence). Study outcomes and limitations: It was a small share of clonotypes that appeared in both CD4 and CD8 compartments. Most clones from primary vaccination were detected again post-booster (about 96% CD4, roughly 85% CD8). Within FACS-sorted repertoires, abundant clonotypes contaminating from the bulk population could be present.

The TCR originated in a man aged 18-30 years who received the YFV17D yellow fever vaccine. The J gene is TRBJ1-5, the V gene TRBV20-1; D ambiguous. Source: PBMCs, taken 5 days after the yellow fever booster vaccination. The CDR3 loop reads CSARFRNQPQHF. Written as DNA, the CDR3 is TGCAGTGCTAGATTTCGGAATCAGCCCCAGCATTTT.